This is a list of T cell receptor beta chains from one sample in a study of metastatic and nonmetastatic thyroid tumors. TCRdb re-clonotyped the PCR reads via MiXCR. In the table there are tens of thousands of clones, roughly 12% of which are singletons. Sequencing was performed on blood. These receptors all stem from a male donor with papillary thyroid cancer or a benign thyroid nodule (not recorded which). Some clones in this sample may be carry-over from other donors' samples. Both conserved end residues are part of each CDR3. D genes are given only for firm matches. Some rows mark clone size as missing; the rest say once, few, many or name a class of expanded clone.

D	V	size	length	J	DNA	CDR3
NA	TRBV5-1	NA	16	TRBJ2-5	TGCGCCAGCAGCGGGGACGTCACAACCATAAGTGAGACCCAGTACTTC	CASSGDVTTISETQYF
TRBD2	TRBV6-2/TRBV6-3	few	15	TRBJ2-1	TGTGCCAGCAGACATAGCGGGGGATCCTACAATGAGCAGTTCTTC	CASRHSGGSYNEQFF
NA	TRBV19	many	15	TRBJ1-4	TGTGCCAGTAGTCCCCAATCAGGGAGGGGGGAAAAACTGTTTTTT	CASSPQSGRGEKLFF
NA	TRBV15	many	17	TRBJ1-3	TGTGCCACCAGCAGAGATCTAACGGCAACCTCTGGAAACACCATATATTTT	CATSRDLTATSGNTIYF
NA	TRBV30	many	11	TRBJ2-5	TGTGCCTGGAGCCGTCAAGAGACCCAGTACTTC	CAWSRQETQYF
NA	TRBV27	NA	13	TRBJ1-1	TGTGCCAGCAGTTTTGGCAGCAACACTGAAGCTTTCTTT	CASSFGSNTEAFF
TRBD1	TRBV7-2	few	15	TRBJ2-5	TGTGCCAGCAGCCCGACCCCCCCCCCTGTGGACAGGGGGCGCTTC	CASSPTPPPVDRGRF
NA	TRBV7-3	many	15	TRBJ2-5	TGTGCCAGCAGCGCACGGGGCGGCTTTCAAGAGACCCAGTACTTC	CASSARGGFQETQYF
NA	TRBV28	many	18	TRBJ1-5	TGTGCCAGCAGTTTATTTAATTTCTCCAGGGGCATCAATCAGCCCCAGCATTTT	CASSLFNFSRGINQPQHF
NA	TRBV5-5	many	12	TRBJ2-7	TGTGCCAGCAGCTTGAGCGGCCACGAGCAGTACTTC	CASSLSGHEQYF
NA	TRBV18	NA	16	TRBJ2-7	TGTGCCAGCTCACCACCGAACAGGGAAGGCTCCTACGAGCAGTACTTC	CASSPPNREGSYEQYF
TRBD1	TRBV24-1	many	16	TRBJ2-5	TGTGCCACCAGTGCCCATGGGACAGTAAAGGGAGAGACCCAGTACTTC	CATSAHGTVKGETQYF
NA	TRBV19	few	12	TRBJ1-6	TGTGCCAGTAAAAAAGAGGGGTCACCCCTCCACTTT	CASKKEGSPLHF
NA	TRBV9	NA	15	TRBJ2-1	TGTGCCAGCAGCGTTCGGTACAGCTCCTACAATGAGCAGTTCTTC	CASSVRYSSYNEQFF
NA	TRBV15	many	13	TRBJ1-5	TGTGCCACCAGCAGAGAGGGGGGGCAGCCCCAGCATTTT	CATSREGGQPQHF
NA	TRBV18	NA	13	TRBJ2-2	TGTGCCAGCTCGTCCGGTTACACCGGGGAGCTGTTTTTT	CASSSGYTGELFF
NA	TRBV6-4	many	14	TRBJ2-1	TGTGCCAGCAGTGAATCGACGGCATCCAATGAGCAGTTCTTC	CASSESTASNEQFF
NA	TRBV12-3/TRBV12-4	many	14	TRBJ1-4	TGTGCCAGCAGTTTGGGGGGCGGTAATGAAAAACTGTTTTTT	CASSLGGGNEKLFF
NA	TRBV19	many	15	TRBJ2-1	TGTGCCAGTAGTATCCAGCTTCACTCCTACAATGAGCAGTTCTTC	CASSIQLHSYNEQFF
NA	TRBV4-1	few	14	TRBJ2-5	TGCGCCAGCAGCCCTAGTCGCCGGGGAGAGACCCAGTACTTC	CASSPSRRGETQYF
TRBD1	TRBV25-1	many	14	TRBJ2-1	TGTGCCAGCAGCTCTACAGGGGTGGGCAATGAGCAGTTCTTC	CASSSTGVGNEQFF
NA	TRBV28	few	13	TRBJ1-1	TGTGCCAGCAGTTTCCCAGGGAACACTGAAGCTTTCTTT	CASSFPGNTEAFF
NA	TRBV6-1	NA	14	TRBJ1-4	TGTGCCAGCATCGAGGGTTCTTTGGGTGAAAAACTGTTTTTT	CASIEGSLGEKLFF
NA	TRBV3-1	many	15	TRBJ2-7	TGTGCCAGCAGCCAACACCAGCTTCCACCCTACGAGCAGTACTTC	CASSQHQLPPYEQYF
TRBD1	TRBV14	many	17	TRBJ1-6	TGTGCCAGCAGCCAAGTGGGGCGACAGGGATTCAATTCACCCCTCCACTTT	CASSQVGRQGFNSPLHF
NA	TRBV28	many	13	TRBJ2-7	TGTGCCAGCAGTCCCAGGACCTCCTACGAGCAGTACTTC	CASSPRTSYEQYF
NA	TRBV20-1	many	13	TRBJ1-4	TGCAGTGCTAGAGGAGGGGCGGGGGAAAAACTGTTTTTT	CSARGGAGEKLFF
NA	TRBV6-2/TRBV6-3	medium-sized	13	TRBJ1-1	TGTGCCAGCATTCCCTCTGGGGGGACTGAAGCTTTCTTT	CASIPSGGTEAFF
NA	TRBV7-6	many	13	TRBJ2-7	TGTGCCAGCAGCTTAGTTGTGGGGGCCGAGCAGTACTTC	CASSLVVGAEQYF
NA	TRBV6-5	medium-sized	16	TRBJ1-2	TGTGCCAGCAGTTACTCGCCCGCAGGGCAGGACTATGGCTACACCTTC	CASSYSPAGQDYGYTF
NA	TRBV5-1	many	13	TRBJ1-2	TGCGCCAGCAGCTCGAGCGATAACTATGGCTACACCTTC	CASSSSDNYGYTF
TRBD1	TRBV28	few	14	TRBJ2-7	TGTGCCAGCAGTTCCGGGACAGAATCCTACGAGCAGTACTTC	CASSSGTESYEQYF
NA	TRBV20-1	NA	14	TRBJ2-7	TGCAGTGCCAACAACCGGGACGGCCTCTACGAGCAGTACTTC	CSANNRDGLYEQYF
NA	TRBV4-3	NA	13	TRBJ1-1	TGCGCCAGCAGCCAAACTGGACAGTTTGAAGCTTTCTTT	CASSQTGQFEAFF
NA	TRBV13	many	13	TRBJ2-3	TGTGCCAGCAGCTTAGGGGGCACAGATACGCAGTATTTT	CASSLGGTDTQYF
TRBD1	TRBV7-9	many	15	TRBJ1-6	TGTGCCAGCAGCCTAGGACAGGGAGGTAATTCACCCCTCCACTTT	CASSLGQGGNSPLHF
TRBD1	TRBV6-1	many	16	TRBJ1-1	TGTGCCAGCAGCCCCGATATCGGGACAGGGAACACTGGAGCTTTCTTT	CASSPDIGTGNTGAFF
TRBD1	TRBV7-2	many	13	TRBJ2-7	TGTGCCAGCAGCCCCCGGGACAGGGACGAGCAGTACTTC	CASSPRDRDEQYF
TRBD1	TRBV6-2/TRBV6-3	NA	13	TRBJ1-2	TGTGCCAGCAGGCGGGACAGGTCCTATGTCTACACCTTC	CASRRDRSYVYTF
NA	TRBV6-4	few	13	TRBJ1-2	TGTGCCAGCAGTGACCCGGCCCATGGCGGCTACACCTTC	CASSDPAHGGYTF
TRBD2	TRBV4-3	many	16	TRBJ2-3	TGCGCCAGCAGCCGTAGCGGGATGCAGACCACAGATACGCAGTATTTT	CASSRSGMQTTDTQYF
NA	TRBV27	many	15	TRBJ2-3	TGTGCCAGCAGGGATCTGGGCCCCCAGCTCGATACGCAGTATTTT	CASRDLGPQLDTQYF
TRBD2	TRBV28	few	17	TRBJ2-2	TGTGCCAGCAAAAAAACTAGCGGGATTCGATACACCGGGGAGCTGTTTTTT	CASKKTSGIRYTGELFF